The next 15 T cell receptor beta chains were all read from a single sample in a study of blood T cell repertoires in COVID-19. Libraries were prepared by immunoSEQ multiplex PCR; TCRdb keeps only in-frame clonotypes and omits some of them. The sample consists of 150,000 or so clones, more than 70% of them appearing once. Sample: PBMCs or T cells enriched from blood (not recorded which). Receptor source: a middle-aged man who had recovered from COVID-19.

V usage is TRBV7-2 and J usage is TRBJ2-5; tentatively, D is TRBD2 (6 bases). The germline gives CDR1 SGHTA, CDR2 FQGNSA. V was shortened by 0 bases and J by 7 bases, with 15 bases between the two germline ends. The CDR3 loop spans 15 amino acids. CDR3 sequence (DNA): TGTGCCAGCAGCTTAGCGCTGGCTAGCGCGGGGACCCAGTACTTC. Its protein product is CASSLALASAGTQYF.

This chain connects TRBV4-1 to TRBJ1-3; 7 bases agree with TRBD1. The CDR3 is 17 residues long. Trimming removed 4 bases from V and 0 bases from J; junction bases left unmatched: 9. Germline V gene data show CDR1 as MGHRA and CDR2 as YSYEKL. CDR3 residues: CASSPLPTGLSGNTIYF. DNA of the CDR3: TGCGCCAGCAGCCCCCTTCCGACAGGGCTCTCTGGAAACACCATATATTTT.

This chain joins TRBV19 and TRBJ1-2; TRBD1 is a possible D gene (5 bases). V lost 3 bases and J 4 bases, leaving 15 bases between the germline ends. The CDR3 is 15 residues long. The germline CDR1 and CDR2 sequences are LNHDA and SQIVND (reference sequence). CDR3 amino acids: CASSIQAGVGYGYTF. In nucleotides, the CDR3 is TGTGCCAGTAGTATCCAAGCGGGGGTCGGCTATGGCTACACCTTC.

CDR3 residues: CASSQTSGGYNEQFF. CDR3 in DNA: TGTGCCAGCAGCCAGACTAGCGGGGGTTACAATGAGCAGTTCTTC. The rearrangement links TRBV7-3 to TRBJ2-1; 12 positions agree with TRBD2. V was pared by 5 bases and J by 4 bases, with 3 bases of the junction left unmatched. Germline-derived CDR1 and CDR2 are SGHTA and FQGTGA. The CDR3 spans 15 residues.

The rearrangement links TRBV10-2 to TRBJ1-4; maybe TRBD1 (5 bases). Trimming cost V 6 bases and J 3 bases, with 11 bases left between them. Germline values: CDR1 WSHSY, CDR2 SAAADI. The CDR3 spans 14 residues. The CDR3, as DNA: TGCGCCAGCAGAGATGGGGCAGCTAATGAAAAACTGTTTTTT. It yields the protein CASRDGAANEKLFF.

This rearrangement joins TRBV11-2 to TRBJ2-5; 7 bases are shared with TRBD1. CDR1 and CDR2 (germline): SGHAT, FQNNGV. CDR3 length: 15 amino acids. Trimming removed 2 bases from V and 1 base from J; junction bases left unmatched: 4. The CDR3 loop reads CASSLQGQIQETQYF. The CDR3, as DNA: TGTGCCAGCAGCTTACAGGGACAGATCCAAGAGACCCAGTACTTC.

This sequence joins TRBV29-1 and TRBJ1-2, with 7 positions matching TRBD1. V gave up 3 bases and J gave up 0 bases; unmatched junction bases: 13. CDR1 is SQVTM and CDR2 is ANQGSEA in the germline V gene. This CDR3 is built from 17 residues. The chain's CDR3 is CSVDAAEGTATNYGYTF. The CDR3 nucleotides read TGCAGCGTTGATGCGGCCGAAGGGACAGCTACTAACTATGGCTACACCTTC.

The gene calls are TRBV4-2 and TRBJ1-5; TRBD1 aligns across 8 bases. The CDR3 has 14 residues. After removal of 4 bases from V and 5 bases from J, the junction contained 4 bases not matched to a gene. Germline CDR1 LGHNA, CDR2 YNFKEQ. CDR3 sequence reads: CASSPDRADQPQHF. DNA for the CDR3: TGTGCCAGCAGCCCGGACAGGGCCGATCAGCCCCAGCATTTT.

Here the CDR3 DNA reads TGTGCCAGCAGTTTCACAGGGACTGAAGCTTTCTTT. The encoded protein is CASSFTGTEAFF. The chain carries TRBV6-6 and TRBJ1-1; tentatively, D is TRBD1 (6 bases). Trimming left V 4 bases short and J 5 bases short, with 8 bases between. CDR3 size: 12 residues. Per germline, CDR1 MNHNY and CDR2 SVGAGI (reference sequence).

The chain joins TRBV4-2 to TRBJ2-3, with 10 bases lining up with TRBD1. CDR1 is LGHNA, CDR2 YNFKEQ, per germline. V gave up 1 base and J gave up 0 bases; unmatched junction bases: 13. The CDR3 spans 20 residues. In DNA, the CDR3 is TGTGCCAGCAGCCAAGTTGGGACAGGGGACGCAGCCTCTAGCACAGATACGCAGTATTTT. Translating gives CASSQVGTGDAASSTDTQYF.

DNA for the CDR3: TGTGCCAGCTCACTTTTCGACAGGGCTGCAAACAATGAGCAGTTCTTC. Amino acids: CASSLFDRAANNEQFF. V is TRBV18 and J is TRBJ2-1, with 7 bases that match TRBD1. The CDR3 loop spans 16 amino acids. V shed 4 bases and J 5 bases; nucleotides not matched to a gene: 11. Germline lookup yields CDR1 KGHSH and CDR2 LQKENI.

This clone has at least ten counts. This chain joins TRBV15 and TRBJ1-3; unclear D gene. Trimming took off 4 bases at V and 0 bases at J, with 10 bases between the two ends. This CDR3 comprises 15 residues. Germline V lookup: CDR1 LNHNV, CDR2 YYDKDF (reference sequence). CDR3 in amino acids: CATSKLSSSGNTIYF. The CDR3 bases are TGTGCCACCAGCAAGCTCTCCTCCTCTGGAAACACCATATATTTT.

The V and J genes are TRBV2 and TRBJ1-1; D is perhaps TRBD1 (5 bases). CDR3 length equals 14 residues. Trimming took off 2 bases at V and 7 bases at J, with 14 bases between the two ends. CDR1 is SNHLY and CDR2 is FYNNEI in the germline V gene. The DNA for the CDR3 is TGTGCCAGCAGTGAACTCATAGGTCAGGGTGAAGCTTTCTTT. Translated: CASSELIGQGEAFF. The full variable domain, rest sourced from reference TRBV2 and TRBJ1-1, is EPEVTQTPSHQVTQMGQEVILRCVPISNHLYFYWYRQILGQKVEFLVSFYNNEISEKSEIFDDQFSVERPDGSNFTLKIRSTKLEDSAMYFCASSELIGQGEAFFGQGTRLTVV.

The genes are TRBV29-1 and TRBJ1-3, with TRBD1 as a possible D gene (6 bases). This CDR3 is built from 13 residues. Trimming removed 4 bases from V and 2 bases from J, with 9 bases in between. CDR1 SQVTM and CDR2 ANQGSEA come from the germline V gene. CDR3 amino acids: CSVAGVAGNTIYF. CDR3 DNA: TGCAGCGTTGCAGGGGTAGCTGGAAACACCATATATTTT.

The CDR3, as DNA: TGTGCCAGTAGTATAAGCACCCTAAGGGGCACTGAAGCTTTCTTT. As protein: CASSISTLRGTEAFF. The chain recombines TRBV19 with TRBJ1-1; the D gene is possibly TRBD1 (5 bases). The CDR3 loop spans 15 amino acids. Trimming removed 2 bases from V and 4 bases from J, with 14 bases in between. Germline CDR1 and CDR2: LNHDA and SQIVND (reference sequence).